This entry describes one T cell receptor beta chain. This sample was included in a study of blood T cell repertoires in COVID-19. On the study more broadly: Nucleic acid was either cDNA or gDNA, and it came from T cells, B-cell-depleted T cells, or PBMCs.

V was pared by 4 bases and J by 7 bases, with 12 bases of the junction left unmatched. Germline V lookup: CDR1 LNHDA, CDR2 SQIVND (reference sequence). This CDR3 is 16 amino acids long. How the authors handled the data: Estimation of nucleated cell counts relied on the amplification of reference gene primers. Clones were sequenced by immunoSEQ multiplex PCR, and TCRdb holds only the in-frame ones, with some missing. V and J calls and clone size are as listed in that table; D and trimming were resolved from the DNA. The sample contains around 130,000 clones, around 88% of which appear only once. This clonotype was obtained from a woman aged 45-65 years who had recovered from COVID-19. Sample: PBMCs or T cells enriched from blood (not recorded which). The chain recombines TRBV19 with TRBJ1-1; 10 positions agree with TRBD1. The CDR3 reads CASSTSFGQGESEAFF. DNA for the CDR3: TGTGCCAGTAGTACTTCGTTCGGACAGGGGGAGAGTGAAGCTTTCTTT.